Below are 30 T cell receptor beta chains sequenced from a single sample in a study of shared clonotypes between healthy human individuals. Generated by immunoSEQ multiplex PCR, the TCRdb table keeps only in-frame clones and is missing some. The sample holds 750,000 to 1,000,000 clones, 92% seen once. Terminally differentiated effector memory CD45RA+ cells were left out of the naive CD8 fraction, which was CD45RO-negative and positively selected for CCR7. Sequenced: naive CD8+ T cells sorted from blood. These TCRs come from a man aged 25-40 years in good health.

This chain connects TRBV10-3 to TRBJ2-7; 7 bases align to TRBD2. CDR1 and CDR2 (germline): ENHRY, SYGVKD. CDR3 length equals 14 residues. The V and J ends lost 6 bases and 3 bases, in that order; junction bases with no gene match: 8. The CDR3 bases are TGTGCCATCAGGGATTCGGGACTACACTACGAGCAGTACTTC. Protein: CAIRDSGLHYEQYF.

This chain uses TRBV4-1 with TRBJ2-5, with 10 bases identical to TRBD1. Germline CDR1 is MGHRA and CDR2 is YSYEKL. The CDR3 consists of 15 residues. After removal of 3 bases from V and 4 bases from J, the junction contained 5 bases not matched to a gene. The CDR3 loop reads CASSHIDRGRETQYF. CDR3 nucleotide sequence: TGCGCCAGCAGCCATATCGACAGGGGGCGAGAGACCCAGTACTTC.

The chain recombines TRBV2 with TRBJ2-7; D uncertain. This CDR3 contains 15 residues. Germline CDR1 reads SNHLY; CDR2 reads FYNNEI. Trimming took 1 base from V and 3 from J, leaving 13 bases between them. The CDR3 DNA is TGTGCCAGCAGTGAAGTCCCCGGACCCTACTACGAGCAGTACTTC. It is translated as CASSEVPGPYYEQYF.

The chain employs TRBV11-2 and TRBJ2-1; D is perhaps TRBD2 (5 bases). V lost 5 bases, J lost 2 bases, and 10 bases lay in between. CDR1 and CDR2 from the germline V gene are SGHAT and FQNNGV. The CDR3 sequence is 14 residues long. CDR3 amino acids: CASSPPGTYNEQFF. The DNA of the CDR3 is TGTGCCAGCAGCCCCCCCGGGACCTACAATGAGCAGTTCTTC.

The CDR3 coding sequence is TGTGCCAGCAGTAATGGCCTAGCGGGAGTCTATGAGCAGTTCTTC. Translating gives CASSNGLAGVYEQFF. The V gene is TRBV27, the J gene TRBJ2-1; 10 bases are a match to TRBD2. The J segment lost 8 bases and the V segment lost 5 bases, leaving 9 bases of the junction unmatched. In germline, CDR1 is MNHEY, CDR2 SMNVEV (reference sequence). The CDR3 consists of 15 residues.

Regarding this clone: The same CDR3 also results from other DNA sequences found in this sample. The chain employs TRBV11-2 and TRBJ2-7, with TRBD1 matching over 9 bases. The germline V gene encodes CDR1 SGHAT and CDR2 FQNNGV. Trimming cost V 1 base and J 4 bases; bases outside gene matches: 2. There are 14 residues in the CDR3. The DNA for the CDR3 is TGTGCCAGCAGCTTAGGGGGACAGGGATACGAGCAGTACTTC. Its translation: CASSLGGQGYEQYF.

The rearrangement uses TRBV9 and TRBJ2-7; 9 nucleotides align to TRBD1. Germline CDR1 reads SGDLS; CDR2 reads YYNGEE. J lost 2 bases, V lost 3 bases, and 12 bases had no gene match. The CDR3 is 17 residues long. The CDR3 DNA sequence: TGTGCCAGCAGCGCAACCGACAGGGGGACAAAGCCCTACGAGCAGTACTTC. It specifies CASSATDRGTKPYEQYF.

The CDR3 nucleotides are TGTGCCAGCAGTCCCTTGGGCAGCAAAAGTCAGCCCCAGCATTTT. Translating it yields CASSPLGSKSQPQHF. The chain uses TRBV28 and TRBJ1-5; D uncertain. The CDR3 loop spans 15 amino acids. V was trimmed by 5 bases and J by 6 bases, leaving 17 bases between them. The germline V gene encodes CDR1 MDHEN and CDR2 SYDVKM.

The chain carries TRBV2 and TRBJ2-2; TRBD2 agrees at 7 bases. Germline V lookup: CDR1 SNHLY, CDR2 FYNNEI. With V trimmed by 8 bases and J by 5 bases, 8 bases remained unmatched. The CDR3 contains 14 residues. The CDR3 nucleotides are TGTGCCAGCGAAGGCGGGAGTTGGACCGGGGAGCTGTTTTTT. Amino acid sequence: CASEGGSWTGELFF.

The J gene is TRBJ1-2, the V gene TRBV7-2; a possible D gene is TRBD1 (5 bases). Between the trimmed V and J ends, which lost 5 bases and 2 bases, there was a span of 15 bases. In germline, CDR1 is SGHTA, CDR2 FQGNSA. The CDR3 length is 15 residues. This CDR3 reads CASSAMGPTNYGYTF. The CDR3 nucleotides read TGTGCCAGCAGCGCAATGGGACCGACCAACTATGGCTACACCTTC.

This CDR3 reads CASSLHRVAGNTIYF. In DNA, the CDR3 is TGTGCCAGCAGTTTACACAGGGTGGCTGGAAACACCATATATTTT. The chain couples TRBV28 to TRBJ1-3; weak D call: TRBD1 (6 bases). V was shortened by 2 bases and J by 2 bases, with 10 bases between the two germline ends. CDR1 is MDHEN and CDR2 is SYDVKM in the germline V gene. This CDR3 is 15 amino acids long.

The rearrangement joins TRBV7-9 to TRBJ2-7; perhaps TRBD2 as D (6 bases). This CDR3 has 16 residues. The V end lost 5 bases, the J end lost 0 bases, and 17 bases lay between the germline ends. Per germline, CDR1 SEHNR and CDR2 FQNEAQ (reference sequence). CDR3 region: CASSPPGVQISYEQYF. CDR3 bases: TGTGCCAGCAGCCCCCCGGGGGTCCAGATCTCCTACGAGCAGTACTTC.

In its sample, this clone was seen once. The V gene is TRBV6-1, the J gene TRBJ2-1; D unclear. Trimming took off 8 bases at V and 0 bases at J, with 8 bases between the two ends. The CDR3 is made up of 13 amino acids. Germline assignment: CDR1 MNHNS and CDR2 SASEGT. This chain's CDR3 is CASGIGSYNEQFF. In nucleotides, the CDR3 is TGTGCCAGCGGGATAGGCTCCTACAATGAGCAGTTCTTC.

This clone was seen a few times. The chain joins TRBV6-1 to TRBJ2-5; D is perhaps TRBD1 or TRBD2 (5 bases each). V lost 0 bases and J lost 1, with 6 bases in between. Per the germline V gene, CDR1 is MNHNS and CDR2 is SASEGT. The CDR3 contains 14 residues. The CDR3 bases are TGTGCCAGCAGTGAAGCTGGGGGCCAAGAGACCCAGTACTTC. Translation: CASSEAGGQETQYF.

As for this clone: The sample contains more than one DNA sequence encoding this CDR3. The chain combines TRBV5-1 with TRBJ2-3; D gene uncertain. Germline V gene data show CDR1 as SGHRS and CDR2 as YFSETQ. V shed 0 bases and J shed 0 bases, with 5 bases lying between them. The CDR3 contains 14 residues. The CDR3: CASSLVGSTDTQYF. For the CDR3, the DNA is TGCGCCAGCAGCTTGGTAGGGAGCACAGATACGCAGTATTTT.

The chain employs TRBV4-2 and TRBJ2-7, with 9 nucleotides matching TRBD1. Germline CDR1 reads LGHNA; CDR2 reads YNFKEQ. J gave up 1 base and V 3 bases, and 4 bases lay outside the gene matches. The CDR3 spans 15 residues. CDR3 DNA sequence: TGTGCCAGCAGCCAGCGCGGGACAGGGTCCTACGAGCAGTACTTC. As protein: CASSQRGTGSYEQYF.

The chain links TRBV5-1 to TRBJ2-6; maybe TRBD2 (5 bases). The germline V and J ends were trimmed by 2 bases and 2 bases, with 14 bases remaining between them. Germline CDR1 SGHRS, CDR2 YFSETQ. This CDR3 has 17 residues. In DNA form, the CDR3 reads TGCGCCAGCAGCTTAGCGGCCCCAGTCACTGGGGCCAACGTCCTGACTTTC. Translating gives CASSLAAPVTGANVLTF.

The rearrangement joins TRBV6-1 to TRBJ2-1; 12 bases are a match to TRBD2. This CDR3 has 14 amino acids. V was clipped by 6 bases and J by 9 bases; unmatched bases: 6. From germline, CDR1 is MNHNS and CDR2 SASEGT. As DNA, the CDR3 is TGTGCCAGCAGGACTAGCGGGAGTGGAGCTGAGCAGTTCTTC. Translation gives CASRTSGSGAEQFF.

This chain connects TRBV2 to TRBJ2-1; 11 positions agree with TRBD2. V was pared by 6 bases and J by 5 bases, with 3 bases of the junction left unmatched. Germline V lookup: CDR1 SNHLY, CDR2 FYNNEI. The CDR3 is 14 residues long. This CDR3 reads CASRGLAADNEQFF. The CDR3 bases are TGTGCCAGCAGGGGACTAGCGGCTGACAATGAGCAGTTCTTC.

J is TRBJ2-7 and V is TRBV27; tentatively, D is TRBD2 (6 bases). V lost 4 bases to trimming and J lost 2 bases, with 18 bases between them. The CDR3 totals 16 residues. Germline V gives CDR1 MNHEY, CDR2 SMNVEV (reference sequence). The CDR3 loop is CASSSPGGGRTYEQYF. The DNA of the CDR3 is TGTGCCAGCAGTTCACCCGGGGGAGGTAGAACCTACGAGCAGTACTTC.

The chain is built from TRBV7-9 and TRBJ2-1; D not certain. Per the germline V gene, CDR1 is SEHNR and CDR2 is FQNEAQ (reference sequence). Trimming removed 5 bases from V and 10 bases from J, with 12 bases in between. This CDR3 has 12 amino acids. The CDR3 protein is CASSVQIREQFF. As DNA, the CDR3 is TGTGCCAGCAGCGTCCAGATTCGAGAGCAGTTCTTC. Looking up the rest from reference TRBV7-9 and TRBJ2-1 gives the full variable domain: DTGVSQNPRHKITKRGQNVTFRCDPISEHNRLYWYRQTLGQGPEFLTYFQNEAQLEKSRLLSDRFSAERPKGSFSTLEIQRTEQGDSAMYLCASSVQIREQFFGPGTRLTVL.

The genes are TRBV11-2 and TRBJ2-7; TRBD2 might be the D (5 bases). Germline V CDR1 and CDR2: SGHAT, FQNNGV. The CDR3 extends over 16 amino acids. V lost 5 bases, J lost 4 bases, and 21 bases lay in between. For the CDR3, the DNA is TGTGCCAGCAGCCCCCGACGGGGTTTAGAGATTTACGAGCAGTACTTC. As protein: CASSPRRGLEIYEQYF.

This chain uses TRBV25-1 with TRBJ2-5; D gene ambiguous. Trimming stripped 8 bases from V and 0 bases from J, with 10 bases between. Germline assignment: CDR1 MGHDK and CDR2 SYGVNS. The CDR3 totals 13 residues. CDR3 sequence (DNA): TGTGCCAGCGGAACGGCGGACCAAGAGACCCAGTACTTC. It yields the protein CASGTADQETQYF.

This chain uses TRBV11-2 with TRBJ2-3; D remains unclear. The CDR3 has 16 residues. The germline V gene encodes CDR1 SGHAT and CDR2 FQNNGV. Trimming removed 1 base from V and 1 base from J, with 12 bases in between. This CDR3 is CASSLVSSWGTDTQYF. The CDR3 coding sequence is TGTGCCAGCAGCTTAGTAAGTTCGTGGGGCACAGATACGCAGTATTTT.

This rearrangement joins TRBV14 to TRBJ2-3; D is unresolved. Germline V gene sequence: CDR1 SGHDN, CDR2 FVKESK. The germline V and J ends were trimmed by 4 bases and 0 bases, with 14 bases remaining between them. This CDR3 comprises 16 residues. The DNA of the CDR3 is TGTGCCAGCAGCCCCCTCTTAGGATCTAGCACAGATACGCAGTATTTT. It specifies CASSPLLGSSTDTQYF.

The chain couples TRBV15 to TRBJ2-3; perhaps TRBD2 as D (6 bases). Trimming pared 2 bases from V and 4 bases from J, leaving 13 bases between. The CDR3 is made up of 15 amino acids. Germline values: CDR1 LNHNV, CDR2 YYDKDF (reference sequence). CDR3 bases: TGTGCCACCAGCAGACTACCTAGCGTTTCAGATACGCAGTATTTT. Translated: CATSRLPSVSDTQYF.

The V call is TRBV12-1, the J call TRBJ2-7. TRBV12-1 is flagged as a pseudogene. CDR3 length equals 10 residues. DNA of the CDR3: TGTGCCAGCAGCTTTGACGAGCAGTACTTC. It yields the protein CASSFDEQYF.

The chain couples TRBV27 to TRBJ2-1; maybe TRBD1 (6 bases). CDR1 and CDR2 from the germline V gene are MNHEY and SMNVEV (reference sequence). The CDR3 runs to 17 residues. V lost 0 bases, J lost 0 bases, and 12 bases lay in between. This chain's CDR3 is CASSLSGADSSYNEQFF. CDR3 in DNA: TGTGCCAGCAGTTTATCGGGTGCGGACAGCTCCTACAATGAGCAGTTCTTC.

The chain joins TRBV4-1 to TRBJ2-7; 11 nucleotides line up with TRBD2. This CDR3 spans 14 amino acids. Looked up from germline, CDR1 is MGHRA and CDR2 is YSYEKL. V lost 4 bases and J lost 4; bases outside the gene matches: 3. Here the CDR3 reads CASSLSGREYEQYF. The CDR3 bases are TGCGCCAGCAGCCTTAGCGGGAGGGAATACGAGCAGTACTTC.

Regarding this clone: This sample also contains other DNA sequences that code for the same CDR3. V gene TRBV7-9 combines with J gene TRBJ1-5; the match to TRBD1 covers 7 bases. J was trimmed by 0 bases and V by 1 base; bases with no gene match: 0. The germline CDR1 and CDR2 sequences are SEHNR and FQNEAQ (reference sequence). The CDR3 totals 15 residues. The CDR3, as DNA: TGTGCCAGCAGCTTAGGGGACAGTAGCAATCAGCCCCAGCATTTT. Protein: CASSLGDSSNQPQHF.